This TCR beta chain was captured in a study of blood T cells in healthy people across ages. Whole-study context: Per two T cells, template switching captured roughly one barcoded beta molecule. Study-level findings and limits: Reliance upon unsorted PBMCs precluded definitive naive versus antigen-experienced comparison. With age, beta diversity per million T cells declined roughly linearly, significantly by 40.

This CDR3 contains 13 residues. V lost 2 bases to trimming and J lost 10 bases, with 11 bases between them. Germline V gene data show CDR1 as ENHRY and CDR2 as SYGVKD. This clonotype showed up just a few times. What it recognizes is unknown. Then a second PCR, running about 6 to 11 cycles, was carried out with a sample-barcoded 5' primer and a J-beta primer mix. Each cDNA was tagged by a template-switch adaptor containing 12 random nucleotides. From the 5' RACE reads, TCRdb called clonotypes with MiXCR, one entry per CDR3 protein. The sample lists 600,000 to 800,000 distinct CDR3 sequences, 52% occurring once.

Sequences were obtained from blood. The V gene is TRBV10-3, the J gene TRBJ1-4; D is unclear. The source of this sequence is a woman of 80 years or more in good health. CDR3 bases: TGTGCCATCAGTGAGGGCGGCGTTGGAAAACTGTTTTTT. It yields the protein CAISEGGVGKLFF.